The next 29 T cell receptor beta chains were all read from a single sample in a study of T-cell reconstitution after alpha-beta-depleted transplantation in children. Construction of the TCRbeta library involved unique molecular identifiers. TCRdb ran MiXCR on the PCR reads and lists one entry per CDR3 protein. This table holds several thousand distinct CDR3 sequences, around 30% found once. The sample consisted of peripheral blood, taken 60 days after TCRalphabeta/CD19-depleted stem cell transplant. Every receptor here comes from a boy under two years old who had a stem cell transplant for SCID, so the T cells may come from the graft donor.

This clonotype has a count of ten or more. The chain employs TRBV2 and TRBJ2-1; D may be TRBD1 (6 bases). The CDR3 consists of 12 residues. Germline V lookup: CDR1 SNHLY, CDR2 FYNNEI. V gave up 6 bases and J gave up 8 bases, with 11 bases separating them. CDR3 sequence: CASRQGRYEQFF. The CDR3 coding sequence is TGTGCCAGCAGACAGGGAAGGTATGAGCAGTTCTTC.

In its sample, this clonotype is medium-sized. The V gene is TRBV24-1, the J gene TRBJ1-5; possibly TRBD1 for D (5 bases). V lost 1 base, J lost 1 base, and 7 bases lay in between. Germline-derived CDR1 and CDR2 are KGHDR and SFDVKD. The CDR3 is 15 residues long. CDR3 sequence (DNA): TGTGCCACCAGTGATTTCGGGACCAGCAATCAGCCCCAGCATTTT. Its protein is CATSDFGTSNQPQHF.

By share of the sample, this clonotype is medium-sized. The chain has TRBV9 and TRBJ2-7; possibly TRBD2 for D (6 bases). Germline-derived CDR1 and CDR2 are SGDLS and YYNGEE. The germline V and J ends were trimmed by 3 bases and 0 bases, with 13 bases remaining between them. This CDR3 region has 15 residues. The CDR3 spells CASSAGLLSSYEQYF. DNA for the CDR3: TGTGCCAGCAGCGCGGGACTCCTGAGCTCCTACGAGCAGTACTTC. Looking up the rest from reference TRBV9 and TRBJ2-7 gives the full variable domain: DSGVTQTPKHLITATGQRVTLRCSPRSGDLSVYWYQQSLDQGLQFLIQYYNGEERAKGNILERFSAQQFPDLHSELNLSSLELGDSALYFCASSAGLLSSYEQYFGPGTRLTVT.

This clonotype came up a few times. V and J are TRBV7-9 and TRBJ2-5; no reliable D call. Trimming pared 2 bases from V and 1 base from J, leaving 14 bases between. The CDR3 contains 16 residues. In germline, CDR1 is SEHNR, CDR2 FQNEAQ (reference sequence). CDR3 sequence: CASSLRTLPIQETQYF. The CDR3 coding sequence is TGTGCCAGCAGCTTAAGAACGTTACCTATCCAAGAGACCCAGTACTTC. The full variable domain, completed using reference TRBV7-9 and TRBJ2-5, is DTGVSQNPRHKITKRGQNVTFRCDPISEHNRLYWYRQTLGQGPEFLTYFQNEAQLEKSRLLSDRFSAERPKGSFSTLEIQRTEQGDSAMYLCASSLRTLPIQETQYFGPGTRLLVL.

This chain links TRBV12-3 or TRBV12-4 with TRBJ2-5; the D is unclear. V was pared by 2 bases and J by 5 bases, with 9 bases between. The CDR3 length is 13 residues. The CDR3 protein is CASSLFLVETQYF. Here the CDR3 DNA reads TGTGCCAGCAGTTTATTCCTGGTGGAGACCCAGTACTTC.

V and J are TRBV12-5 and TRBJ1-1, with unresolved D. Germline values: CDR1 LGHNT, CDR2 FRNRAP. V lost 5 bases and J lost 5, with 9 bases in between. The CDR3 is made up of 12 amino acids. The CDR3 reads CASGREFTEAFF. CDR3 DNA sequence: TGTGCTAGTGGTAGGGAGTTTACTGAAGCTTTCTTT.

This clonotype has at least ten counts. This chain connects TRBV7-8 to TRBJ1-2; D perhaps matches TRBD1 (6 bases). This CDR3 contains 15 residues. V was cut by 4 bases and J by 2 bases, with 14 bases left in between. Germline lookup yields CDR1 SGHVS and CDR2 FQNEAQ. The DNA of the CDR3 is TGTGCCAGCAGCTCCTCGGAGGGGGGGAACTATGGCTACACCTTC. Its translation: CASSSSEGGNYGYTF. The full variable domain, in which reference TRBV7-8 and TRBJ1-2 provide the parts outside the CDR3, is GAGVSQSPRYKVAKRGQDVALRCDPISGHVSLFWYQQALGQGPEFLTYFQNEAQLDKSGLPSDRFFAERPEGSVSTLKIQRTQQEDSAVYLCASSSSEGGNYGYTFGSGTRLTVV.

This clonotype was seen ten or more times. The chain combines TRBV6-6 with TRBJ1-5; D unclear. CDR3 size: 12 residues. The V end lost 2 bases, the J end lost 4 bases, and 3 bases lay between the germline ends. The germline V gene has CDR1 MNHNY and CDR2 SVGAGI (reference sequence). This chain's CDR3 is CASSYLNQPQHF. CDR3 sequence (DNA): TGTGCCAGCAGTTACCTTAATCAGCCCCAGCATTTT.

A word on this clonotype: A junction boundary mismatches the germline segment, possibly from a read error. This chain joins TRBV4-1 and TRBJ1-5, with D unclear. The CDR3 is made up of 15 amino acids. CDR1 and CDR2 (germline): MGHRA, YSYEKL. CDR3 residues: CASIQGGRGRQPQHF. As DNA, the CDR3 is TGCGCCAGCATCCAAGGAGGTAGAGGCAGACAGCCCCAGCATTTT.

This clonotype was detected only a few times. CDR3 DNA: TGTGCCAGCAGCCGCTGGGACGAGCAGTACTTC. Encoded protein: CASSRWDEQYF. The chain combines TRBV28 with TRBJ2-7; D ambiguous. The germline CDR1 and CDR2 sequences are MDHEN and SYDVKM. The CDR3 sequence is 11 residues long. Trimming shortened V by 6 bases and J by 5 bases, and 8 bases separated the two germline ends.

At least ten counts were recorded for this clonotype. The CDR3 spells CASSLSRGYTGSPLHF. Here the CDR3 DNA reads TGTGCCAGCAGCTTAAGCCGGGGGTACACGGGTTCACCCCTCCACTTT. This chain connects TRBV7-9 to TRBJ1-6, with D possibly matching TRBD1 (5 bases). The CDR3 is made up of 16 amino acids. Germline V gene data show CDR1 as SEHNR and CDR2 as FQNEAQ (reference sequence). V lost 2 bases to trimming and J lost 9 bases, with 17 bases between them.

Many counts were recorded for this clonotype. This sequence joins TRBV7-9 and TRBJ2-7; no clear D gene. Trimming stripped 6 bases from V and 0 bases from J, with 15 bases between. The CDR3 contains 15 residues. CDR1 is SEHNR, CDR2 FQNEAQ, per germline (reference sequence). Here the CDR3 DNA reads TGTGCCAGCAGTCTTAAAGGTCTAAGCTCCTACGAGCAGTACTTC. It specifies CASSLKGLSSYEQYF. Filled out from reference TRBV7-9 and TRBJ2-7, the complete variable domain reads DTGVSQNPRHKITKRGQNVTFRCDPISEHNRLYWYRQTLGQGPEFLTYFQNEAQLEKSRLLSDRFSAERPKGSFSTLEIQRTEQGDSAMYLCASSLKGLSSYEQYFGPGTRLTVT.

Points on this clonotype: A junction end diverges from the germline sequence, so it may reflect a read error. The genes are TRBV7-9 and TRBJ2-5; 10 bases map to TRBD2. This CDR3 is built from 17 residues. Germline CDR1 reads SEHNR; CDR2 reads FQNEAQ (reference sequence). The CDR3 is CASSLEGSGRSLRTQYF. The CDR3 region has the DNA TGTGCCAGCAGTTTAGAGGGTAGCGGGAGGTCCCTACGGACCCAGTACTTC.

In its sample, this clonotype ranks as medium-sized. The V call is TRBV5-1, the J call TRBJ2-1, with D possibly matching TRBD2 (6 bases). The CDR3 runs to 14 residues. V was trimmed by 1 base and J by 5 bases, leaving 10 bases between them. Germline lookup yields CDR1 SGHRS and CDR2 YFSETQ. CDR3 nucleotides: TGCGCCAGCAGCTTGAGTCGCGGGAACAATGAGCAGTTCTTC. The encoded protein is CASSLSRGNNEQFF.

This clonotype is medium-sized (0.01 to 0.1%) in the sample. The CDR3 here is CASSSRTGMGQETQYF. As DNA, the CDR3 is TGTGCCAGCAGCTCCCGGACAGGTATGGGTCAAGAGACCCAGTACTTC. The chain joins TRBV11-2 to TRBJ2-5; TRBD1 matches 7 bases. V lost 4 bases to trimming and J lost 2 bases; unmatched junction nucleotides: 10. The CDR3 is made up of 16 amino acids. Germline values: CDR1 SGHAT, CDR2 FQNNGV.

Many counts were recorded for this clonotype. The rearrangement uses TRBV9 and TRBJ1-2; D unresolved. Germline lookup yields CDR1 SGDLS and CDR2 YYNGEE. V was clipped by 0 bases and J by 4 bases, with 13 bases between them. The CDR3 is 15 residues long. The CDR3 DNA follows: TGTGCCAGCAGCGTAGCGTCCGGCGCGGGCTATGGCTACACCTTC. It is translated as CASSVASGAGYGYTF.

V is TRBV12-3 or TRBV12-4 and J is TRBJ1-1; D gene uncertain. This CDR3 spans 14 amino acids. Trimming removed 6 bases from V and 0 bases from J, with 11 bases in between. The DNA for the CDR3 is TGTGCCAGCAGACTCCAGGCTGTGAACACTGAAGCTTTCTTT. Its protein is CASRLQAVNTEAFF.

This sequence joins TRBV12-3 or TRBV12-4 and TRBJ2-2; D is unresolved. V gave up 6 bases and J gave up 3 bases, with 17 bases separating them. This CDR3 is 16 amino acids long. This CDR3 reads CASRGRYHRHTGELFF. In DNA form, the CDR3 reads TGTGCCAGCAGAGGACGTTACCACAGACACACCGGGGAGCTGTTTTTT.

This chain links TRBV12-5 with TRBJ2-1; TRBD1 matches at 10 bases. Per germline, CDR1 LGHNT and CDR2 FRNRAP. The junction had 4 bases not matched to a gene; V was cut back by 6 bases and J by 8 bases. CDR3 length: 13 amino acids. As DNA, the CDR3 is TGTGCTAGTGGCCAGGGACAGGGGTATGAGCAGTTCTTC. It translates to CASGQGQGYEQFF.

This clonotype was seen at least ten times. This chain connects TRBV21-1 to TRBJ1-6; the table's D call, TRBD1, has no DNA check behind it. TRBV21-1 constitutes a pseudogene. This CDR3 is built from 19 residues. The CDR3 protein is CASSIFGRDRPSYNSPLHF. The CDR3 DNA sequence: TGTGCCAGCAGCATCTTCGGCCGGGACAGGCCCTCCTATAATTCACCCCTCCACTTT.

Judged by abundance, this clonotype is medium-sized. The chain employs TRBV5-1 and TRBJ2-3, with 7 bases lining up with TRBD2. Germline V gene sequence: CDR1 SGHRS, CDR2 YFSETQ. The junction had 9 bases not matched to a gene; V was cut back by 8 bases and J by 3 bases. The CDR3 is made up of 14 amino acids. The CDR3 nucleotides read TGCGCCAGTAAAACCGGGACTATTACAGATACGCAGTATTTT. This codes for CASKTGTITDTQYF.

This clonotype is medium-sized in the sample. The chain is built from TRBV20-1 and TRBJ2-2; TRBD2 aligns across 13 bases. The V gene's germline CDR1 is DFQATT and CDR2 SNEGSKA (reference sequence). This CDR3 region has 15 residues. The junction had 5 bases not matched to a gene; V was cut back by 5 bases and J by 5 bases. The CDR3 DNA follows: TGCAGTGCTGGGGGACTAGCGGGGAAGACCGGGGAGCTGTTTTTT. Its protein product is CSAGGLAGKTGELFF.

The V and J genes are TRBV12-3 or TRBV12-4 and TRBJ2-5, with D possibly matching TRBD2 (5 bases). This CDR3 is built from 13 residues. V lost 4 bases, J lost 3 bases, and 9 bases lay in between. The CDR3 nucleotides are TGTGCCAGCAGTTCCGGGGTCGAAGAGACCCAGTACTTC. Encoded protein: CASSSGVEETQYF.

The V gene is TRBV9, the J gene TRBJ2-7; 8 bases line up with TRBD1. The CDR3 sequence is 16 residues long. Germline CDR1 is SGDLS and CDR2 is YYNGEE. V shed 4 bases, J shed 8 bases, and the junction held 17 bases outside the gene matches. CDR3 in amino acids: CASSTYSGTGVVKQYF. For the CDR3, the DNA is TGTGCCAGCAGCACTTACTCCGGGACAGGTGTGGTGAAGCAGTACTTC.

This rearrangement joins TRBV25-1 to TRBJ2-1; 11 nucleotides agree with TRBD2. The CDR3 spans 16 residues. CDR1 is MGHDK, CDR2 SYGVNS, per germline. The V segment lost 10 bases and the J segment 0 bases; nucleotides outside the gene matches: 8. The CDR3 DNA reads as TGTGCCACCACCCCTACTAGCGGGAGCTCCTACAATGAGCAGTTCTTC. This sequence encodes CATTPTSGSSYNEQFF. Full variable domain (outside the CDR3, taken from reference TRBV25-1 and TRBJ2-1): EADIYQTPRYLVIGTGKKITLECSQTMGHDKMYWYQQDPGMELHLIHYSYGVNSTEKGDLSSESTVSRIRTEHFPLTLESARPSHTSQYLCATTPTSGSSYNEQFFGPGTRLTVL.

The chain employs TRBV5-1 and TRBJ2-7; weak D call: TRBD1 (5 bases). Germline-derived CDR1 and CDR2 are SGHRS and YFSETQ. Trimming cost V 0 bases and J 2 bases, with 9 bases left between them. The CDR3 has 14 residues. The CDR3 DNA is TGCGCCAGCAGCTTGGGGACATCCACCTACGAGCAGTACTTC. This translates into CASSLGTSTYEQYF.

V and J are TRBV5-1 and TRBJ2-7; 12 nucleotides line up with TRBD2. The ends lost 4 bases at V and 1 base at J; junction bases unmatched: 15. The CDR3 runs 19 residues. Germline CDR1 reads SGHRS; CDR2 reads YFSETQ. The CDR3 is CASSPRQGRGLAGSYEQYF. Here the CDR3 DNA reads TGCGCCAGCAGCCCCCGACAGGGCCGAGGACTAGCGGGATCCTACGAGCAGTACTTC.

This clonotype has a handful of counts. The chain combines TRBV7-9 with TRBJ1-2; TRBD1 might be the D (5 bases). This CDR3 has 15 amino acids. V lost 4 bases and J lost 8, with 20 bases in between. In germline, CDR1 is SEHNR, CDR2 FQNEAQ (reference sequence). CDR3 protein: CASSYKPGGRGGYTF. For the CDR3, the DNA is TGTGCCAGCAGCTACAAACCTGGGGGTCGCGGCGGCTACACCTTC.

Within the sample, this clonotype is medium-sized. The chain carries TRBV13 and TRBJ2-5; possibly TRBD2 for D (6 bases). Germline V gene sequence: CDR1 PRHDT, CDR2 FYEKMQ (reference sequence). The CDR3 runs to 13 residues. With 6 bases removed from V and 1 base from J, the gap between germline ends came to 9 bases. This CDR3 is CASRGGSQETQYF. CDR3 bases: TGTGCCAGCAGAGGAGGGAGCCAAGAGACCCAGTACTTC.